This T cell receptor beta chain originates from a study of cytomegalovirus exposure and HLA in healthy donors. All donors participated as healthy donors of bone marrow. Primers included in the PCR were 60 Vbeta and 13 Jbeta primers. Some clones are missing from TCRdb's copy, which holds only in-frame ones; the method was immunoSEQ multiplex PCR. The sample has roughly 200,000 clones; over 70% are singletons. Study results and limitations: The study found most TCR sequences rare, yet found some public TCRs in many donors. In most subjects, TCR beta sequences reportedly gave accurate predictions of HLA-A and HLA-B alleles.

The CDR3 loop spans 13 amino acids. Germline CDR1 and CDR2: SGHAT and FQNNGV. V trimming: 4 bases; J trimming: 7 bases; junction bases outside the gene matches: 6. With regard to this clone: What it recognizes is unknown.

Sequencing was carried out using PBMCs. The source is an older woman in good health and CMV-seropositive. The rearrangement joins TRBV11-2 to TRBJ1-2; 7 bases line up with TRBD1. In nucleotides, the CDR3 is TGTGCCAGCAGCTGGAACCGGGACAGTGGCTACACCTTC. It is translated as CASSWNRDSGYTF.